Listed here are 23 T cell receptor beta chains from one sample, sequenced in a study of vaccination and CD4 T cells after COVID-19. TCRdb reprocessed the PCR reads via MiXCR and lists one record per CDR3 protein. The sample lists 25,000 to 35,000 distinct CDR3 sequences, 50% occurring once. This sample's time point: late sampling 161 to 241 days after vaccination in three convalescent patients. The sample was CD4+ T cells from blood, taken about 7 months after SARS-CoV-2 vaccination. The receptor source for this set is a human donor who had recovered from COVID-19.

This clonotype was seen only once. The chain couples TRBV7-9 to TRBJ2-4; D perhaps matches TRBD2 (6 bases). The CDR3 contains 15 residues. Per the germline V gene, CDR1 is SEHNR and CDR2 is FQNEAQ (reference sequence). V was shortened by 1 base and J by 8 bases, with 15 bases between the two germline ends. CDR3 sequence: CASSLVSGALHIQYF. The CDR3 DNA reads as TGTGCCAGCAGCTTAGTCTCGGGAGCCCTACACATTCAGTACTTC. Drawing the rest from reference TRBV7-9 and TRBJ2-4, the complete variable domain is DTGVSQNPRHKITKRGQNVTFRCDPISEHNRLYWYRQTLGQGPEFLTYFQNEAQLEKSRLLSDRFSAERPKGSFSTLEIQRTEQGDSAMYLCASSLVSGALHIQYFGAGTRLSVL.

V is TRBV20-1 and J is TRBJ2-5, with 8 bases fitting TRBD2. The CDR3 sequence is 16 residues long. In germline, CDR1 is DFQATT, CDR2 SNEGSKA (reference sequence). Unmatched junction bases numbered 14, after V lost 3 bases and J lost 5 bases. The CDR3 sequence: CSARGLPSGRTETQYF. For the CDR3, the DNA is TGCAGTGCTAGGGGCCTTCCAAGCGGGAGAACGGAGACCCAGTACTTC.

The rearrangement links TRBV24-1 to TRBJ2-1; perhaps TRBD2 as D (5 bases). The CDR3 is 12 amino acids. The V end was cut by 8 bases, the J end by 3 bases, with 7 bases between. The germline V gene has CDR1 KGHDR and CDR2 SFDVKD. The CDR3 reads CATTDFYNEQFF. The CDR3, as DNA: TGTGCCACCACGGACTTCTACAATGAGCAGTTCTTC.

The V gene is TRBV19, the J gene TRBJ2-3; tentatively, D is TRBD1 (6 bases). V gave up 2 bases and J gave up 1 base, with 10 bases separating them. The germline CDR1 and CDR2 sequences are LNHDA and SQIVND (reference sequence). The CDR3 loop spans 15 amino acids. The CDR3 reads CASSIQGTGTDTQYF. In DNA, the CDR3 is TGTGCCAGTAGTATACAGGGGACGGGCACAGATACGCAGTATTTT.

This clonotype occurred once. V usage is TRBV20-1 and J usage is TRBJ2-7, with TRBD2 matching 14 bases. The CDR3 loop spans 17 amino acids. V lost 0 bases and J lost 6; bases outside the gene matches: 10. CDR1 DFQATT and CDR2 SNEGSKA come from the germline V gene (reference sequence). The CDR3 DNA reads TGCAGTGCTAGAGATCCACTGACTAGCGGGAGGGTAGTCGAGCAGTACTTC. Its translation: CSARDPLTSGRVVEQYF.

The chain joins TRBV20-1 to TRBJ2-5; 10 nucleotides line up with TRBD2. The CDR3 has 13 amino acids. V lost 5 bases and J lost 5; bases outside the gene matches: 5. Per germline, CDR1 DFQATT and CDR2 SNEGSKA (reference sequence). The CDR3 DNA is TGCAGTGCTCGGTTTAGCGGGAGGGAGACCCAGTACTTC. This sequence encodes CSARFSGRETQYF.

This clonotype was recorded only once. The chain has TRBV28 and TRBJ2-7, with TRBD1 matching 10 bases. CDR1 and CDR2 (germline): MDHEN, SYDVKM. CDR3 length equals 15 residues. J was trimmed by 5 bases and V by 3 bases; bases with no gene match: 7. The CDR3 region is CASSLPGQGLHEQYF. The CDR3 nucleotides are TGTGCCAGCAGTTTGCCGGGACAGGGGTTGCACGAGCAGTACTTC.

This clonotype turned up a few times. The chain employs TRBV20-1 and TRBJ2-7, with D hard to call. There are 17 residues in the CDR3. Looked up from germline, CDR1 is DFQATT and CDR2 is SNEGSKA (reference sequence). Trimming cost V 1 base and J 1 base, with 20 bases left between them. As DNA, the CDR3 is TGCAGTGCTAGAGGAAGGGCAGTCACTCTACGGTCCTACGAGCAGTACTTC. It specifies CSARGRAVTLRSYEQYF.

This chain connects TRBV15 to TRBJ2-1; 15 bases map to TRBD2. The CDR3 totals 19 residues. Germline CDR1 is LNHNV and CDR2 is YYDKDF (reference sequence). The trim removed 4 bases at V and 2 bases at J, leaving 9 bases unmatched. The CDR3 nucleotides read TGTGCCACCAGCAACGGAGGGACTAGCGGGAGGTCCCCCTACAATGAGCAGTTCTTC. This sequence encodes CATSNGGTSGRSPYNEQFF.

V usage is TRBV6-2 or TRBV6-3 and J usage is TRBJ2-7; 9 nucleotides match TRBD1. The CDR3 sequence is 15 residues long. The ends lost 8 bases at V and 4 bases at J; junction bases unmatched: 12. The germline gives CDR1 MNHEY, CDR2 SVGEGT. The CDR3: CASSRPGQGQYEQYF. The CDR3 DNA follows: TGTGCCAGCTCTCGACCGGGACAGGGACAATACGAGCAGTACTTC.

The J gene is TRBJ2-1, the V gene TRBV6-1; 14 nucleotides align to TRBD2. The CDR3 has 16 amino acids. CDR1 MNHNS and CDR2 SASEGT come from the germline V gene. The V gene end was trimmed by 8 bases and the J gene end by 3 bases; junction bases not matched to a gene: 6. The CDR3 spells CASRGLAGGYYNEQFF. The DNA of the CDR3 is TGTGCCAGCCGAGGACTAGCGGGAGGATACTACAATGAGCAGTTCTTC.

This clonotype was observed a few times. The chain is built from TRBV7-8 and TRBJ1-1; D remains unclear. This CDR3 region has 11 residues. Germline CDR1 is SGHVS and CDR2 is FQNEAQ. V was cut by 5 bases and J by 8 bases, with 9 bases left in between. CDR3 DNA: TGTGCCAGCAGCCGGGGTACGGAAGCTTTCTTT. This codes for CASSRGTEAFF.

This clonotype was recorded a few times. The rearrangement joins TRBV6-1 to TRBJ1-1, with 9 bases matching TRBD1. This CDR3 region has 16 residues. V lost 5 bases, J lost 5 bases, and 12 bases stayed unmatched. Germline V gene sequence: CDR1 MNHNS, CDR2 SASEGT. The CDR3 nucleotides are TGTGCCAGCAGTCGGGACAGGGTCCGCCGGGGGACTGAAGCTTTCTTT. Its protein product is CASSRDRVRRGTEAFF.

This clonotype was picked up a small number of times. In nucleotides, the CDR3 is TGCAGTGCTGCCAGACATCAGGATGGCTACACCTTC. Its protein is CSAARHQDGYTF. The chain carries TRBV20-1 and TRBJ1-2; no clear D gene. Between the trimmed V and J ends, which lost 5 bases and 6 bases, there was a span of 13 bases. The CDR3 spans 12 residues. CDR1 and CDR2 (germline): DFQATT, SNEGSKA (reference sequence).

A single count supports this clonotype. The chain couples TRBV6-2 or TRBV6-3 to TRBJ2-2; D ambiguous. Trimming left V 6 bases short and J 1 base short, with 12 bases between. The germline CDR1 and CDR2 sequences are MNHEY and SVGEGT. The CDR3 has 15 residues. CDR3: CASSSHGRNTGELFF. The DNA for the CDR3 is TGTGCCAGCAGCTCCCACGGGCGGAACACCGGGGAGCTGTTTTTT.

CDR3 sequence: CASSLVGSSYNSPLHF. DNA of the CDR3: TGTGCCAGCAGCTTAGTGGGCAGCTCCTATAATTCACCCCTCCACTTT. The chain recombines TRBV7-9 with TRBJ1-6; D unclear. V lost 1 base and J 0 bases, leaving 7 bases between the germline ends. The CDR3 is 16 amino acids. Germline V gene sequence: CDR1 SEHNR, CDR2 FQNEAQ (reference sequence).

This clonotype showed up just a few times. The rearrangement joins TRBV19 to TRBJ2-3, with 8 nucleotides matching TRBD2. This CDR3 comprises 14 residues. J gave up 0 bases and V 8 bases, and 4 bases lay outside the gene matches. Germline CDR1 is LNHDA and CDR2 is SQIVND (reference sequence). This chain's CDR3 is CASRPSGSTDTQYF. The DNA for the CDR3 is TGTGCCAGTCGTCCTAGCGGGAGCACAGATACGCAGTATTTT.

The V call is TRBV7-2, the J call TRBJ2-1; the match to TRBD2 covers 10 bases. This CDR3 has 17 residues. Germline assignment: CDR1 SGHTA and CDR2 FQGNSA. Trimming removed 0 bases from V and 4 bases from J; junction bases left unmatched: 6. The CDR3 loop is CASSLAASGSRYNEQFF. Written as DNA, the CDR3 is TGTGCCAGCAGCTTAGCGGCTAGCGGGAGCAGATACAATGAGCAGTTCTTC. Full variable domain (rest looked up from reference TRBV7-2 and TRBJ2-1): GAGVSQSPSNKVTEKGKDVELRCDPISGHTALYWYRQSLGQGLEFLIYFQGNSAPDKSGLPSDRFSAERTGGSVSTLTIQRTQQEDSAVYLCASSLAASGSRYNEQFFGPGTRLTVL.

V is TRBV30 and J is TRBJ2-7; a weak D match, TRBD1 (6 bases). V lost 5 bases, J lost 2 bases, and 10 bases lay in between. Germline CDR1 GTSNPN, CDR2 SVGIG (reference sequence). This CDR3 is built from 12 residues. For the CDR3, the DNA is TGTGCCTGGTCGGGACAACCCTACGAGCAGTACTTC. The encoded protein is CAWSGQPYEQYF. Complete variable domain (other parts from reference TRBV30 and TRBJ2-7): SQTIHQWPATLVQPVGSPLSLECTVEGTSNPNLYWYRQAAGRGLQLLFYSVGIGQISSEVPQNLSASRPQDRQFILSSKKLLLSDSGFYLCAWSGQPYEQYFGPGTRLTVT.

The J gene is TRBJ1-6, the V gene TRBV27; the match to TRBD1 covers 7 bases. Germline-derived CDR1 and CDR2 are MNHEY and SMNVEV (reference sequence). With 4 bases clipped from V and 10 bases from J, the junction kept 10 bases outside the gene matches. The CDR3 consists of 15 residues. The chain's CDR3 is CASSSDRAGNSPLHF. DNA for the CDR3: TGTGCCAGCAGTTCAGACAGGGCGGGAAACTCACCCCTCCACTTT.

This clonotype is a singleton in its sample. This chain uses TRBV20-1 with TRBJ2-5; 7 nucleotides align to TRBD2. V gave up 3 bases and J gave up 5 bases; unmatched junction bases: 9. CDR3 size: 14 residues. Germline lookup yields CDR1 DFQATT and CDR2 SNEGSKA (reference sequence). The CDR3 sequence is CSARTGSGKETQYF. The CDR3 DNA sequence: TGCAGTGCTAGGACCGGGAGCGGGAAGGAGACCCAGTACTTC.

The chain links TRBV19 to TRBJ1-2; D is uncertain. There are 12 residues in the CDR3. Germline V CDR1 and CDR2: LNHDA, SQIVND (reference sequence). V gave up 3 bases and J gave up 3 bases, with 5 bases separating them. CDR3: CASSITDYGYTF. Written as DNA, the CDR3 is TGTGCCAGTAGTATTACAGACTATGGCTACACCTTC.

The chain links TRBV20-1 to TRBJ1-5; 9 bases agree with TRBD1. This CDR3 comprises 16 residues. V shed 5 bases, J shed 3 bases, and the junction held 11 bases outside the gene matches. Per the germline V gene, CDR1 is DFQATT and CDR2 is SNEGSKA (reference sequence). CDR3 protein: CSAGTGQGLYNQPQHF. The CDR3 bases are TGCAGTGCTGGAACCGGACAGGGGCTCTACAATCAGCCCCAGCATTTT.